This T cell receptor (beta chain) was identified in a study of cytomegalovirus exposure and HLA in healthy donors. Study-level points and caveats: Despite most TCR sequences being rare, some public TCRs occurred in many donors. The classifier was said to identify cytomegalovirus status with high specificity and sensitivity.

To note about this clone: Its specificity is unknown. Sequence at one end of the junction differs from germline and may be a read error. The identical CDR3 is also encoded by other nucleotide sequences in the sample.

In the PCR, 60 Vbeta and 13 Jbeta primers were used. The repertoire was sequenced with immunoSEQ multiplex PCR; TCRdb's copy has only in-frame clones and lacks some. The sample lists roughly 150,000 clones; 64% were seen once. The CDR3 sequence is 16 residues long. Germline V gives CDR1 SGHRS, CDR2 YFSETQ. As for the donors, each was a healthy bone marrow donor. The gene calls are TRBV5-1 and TRBJ2-2, with TRBD1 identical over 7 bases. This TCR was recovered from a woman younger than 45 in good health and CMV-seropositive. What was sequenced was PBMCs. As DNA, the CDR3 is TGTGCCAGCAGCTTGGGTTTGTCAGGGGGCACCGGGGAGCTGTTTTTT. Translated, it gives CASSLGLSGGTGELFF.